This T cell receptor beta chain was identified in a study of blood T cell repertoires in COVID-19 (TCRdb year 2020). In terms of the full investigation: Samples from collaborators originated in the United States, Italy and Spain and spanned both the acute and convalescent phases of COVID-19. The repertoires were released in a freely available public database intended as a resource for research on the immune response to SARS-CoV-2. Where available, HLA class I and class II types were taken from metadata supplied by the sample provider and were not determined by assay-based typing. The samples were drawn from two sources: the first 160 participants of the ongoing ImmuneRACE study, and fewer than 1,500 subjects contributed by 6 global collaborators. Subjects who had been exposed to COVID-19, were actively infected with it, or had recovered from it provided the deeply sampled blood TCRbeta repertoires that made up the dataset. Nearly every sample came with metadata listing a de-identified subject ID, COVID-19 status, age in years and sex. The material from the prospective study consisted of cDNA or gDNA derived from T cells, B-cell-depleted T cells, or PBMCs. Here is what the overall study found, with its caveats: The amount of clinical and demographic metadata varied by source and participant and was provided uncurated.

V is pared back by 8 bases and J by 5 bases, with 18 bases lying between the germline termini. CDR1 and CDR2 are read off the germline V gene as SNHLY and FYNNEI. Spanning cysteine to phenylalanine, the CDR3 consists of 14 amino acids. Of the read, only the CDR3 DNA is kept; its 42 bases are in frame from base 1. TCRbeta CDR3 regions were amplified from genomic DNA by means of the immunoSEQ Assay, a bias-controlled multiplex PCR. In the original analysis: Nucleated cell counts per sample were estimated from amplification of reference gene primers within the assay. To quantify the absolute abundance of each unique TCRbeta CDR3 rearrangement, sequence reads were collapsed and filtered. For each sample, productive Simpson clonality was calculated as the square root of Simpson's diversity index over productive rearrangements. TCRdb retrieved this table from immuneACCESS and kept in-frame rearrangements only. Not all clones are present; in checked studies, unresolved V genes account for under half, and no reason is known for the remainder. Clone size and the V and J calls come from that table; the DNA yielded D and trimming. The sample profile shows approximately 90,000 clones; about nine tenths of them were found once. The ten largest account for 1.7% of the sample.

In the case of this clone: The clone's antigen remains unknown. The input lacks base qualities; no much larger clone sits a single base away.

Each collaborating institution followed its own protocols to collect whole blood in K2EDTA tubes. For TCRbeta analysis, collaborator samples were shipped as frozen whole blood, as isolated PBMCs, or as DNA extracted from either sample type. Sample: peripheral blood. The sequence came from a man between 60 and 75 years old with acute or convalescent COVID-19. The rearrangement joined TRBV2 to TRBJ2-5; the best D guess is TRBD2, with 9 bases matching. The nucleotide sequence reads TGTGCCAGCGGCAGGGGGCGGGAGGGGGAGACCCAGTACTTC. The encoded protein is CASGRGREGETQYF. The full variable domain, with segments outside the CDR3 supplied by the reference TRBV2 and TRBJ2-5 proteins, appears as EPEVTQTPSHQVTQMGQEVILRCVPISNHLYFYWYRQILGQKVEFLVSFYNNEISEKSEIFDDQFSVERPDGSNFTLKIRSTKLEDSAMYFCASGRGREGETQYFGPGTRLLVL.